Listed below are T cell receptor beta chains from one sample, sequenced in a study of blood T cell repertoires in COVID-19. Clones were read by immunoSEQ multiplex PCR, and TCRdb kept only the in-frame ones, dropping some. This sample has over 200,000 clones, with roughly 86% found just once. The sequencing input was peripheral blood. These receptors all stem from a woman in her sixties with acute or convalescent COVID-19. CDR3s include the opening cysteine and the closing phenylalanine or tryptophan. The D gene is left open where the match is weak. Size tells how often a clone was seen (once, few, many) or the class of an expanded clone, and some rows leave it out.

cdr3_length: 14
j_call: TRBJ1-6
clone_size: .
d_call: .
v_call: TRBV7-6
cdr3_aa: CASSLSGNNSPLHF
cdr3_nt: TGTGCCAGCAGCTTATCGGGGAATAATTCACCCCTCCACTTT

cdr3_length: 14
j_call: TRBJ1-1
clone_size: .
d_call: TRBD1
v_call: TRBV18
cdr3_aa: CASSPQDRSTEAFF
cdr3_nt: TGTGCCAGCTCACCACAGGACAGGTCCACTGAAGCTTTCTTT

cdr3_length: 16
j_call: TRBJ1-2
clone_size: .
d_call: TRBD1
v_call: TRBV18
cdr3_aa: CASSPLGQGNYYGYTF
cdr3_nt: TGTGCCAGCTCACCCCTAGGACAGGGTAATTACTATGGCTACACCTTC

cdr3_length: 13
j_call: TRBJ1-2
clone_size: .
d_call: TRBD1
v_call: TRBV2
cdr3_aa: CASSVTGGYGYTF
cdr3_nt: TGTGCCAGCAGCGTAACAGGGGGATATGGCTACACCTTC

cdr3_length: 14
j_call: TRBJ2-3
clone_size: .
d_call: .
v_call: TRBV6-2/TRBV6-3
cdr3_aa: CASSILTGTDTQYF
cdr3_nt: TGTGCCAGCAGTATCCTCACAGGCACAGATACGCAGTATTTT

cdr3_length: 19
j_call: TRBJ2-1
clone_size: .
d_call: TRBD2
v_call: TRBV5-4
cdr3_aa: CASSSGLAVYTSSYNEQFF
cdr3_nt: TGTGCCAGCAGCTCGGGACTAGCGGTGTATACTAGCTCCTACAATGAGCAGTTCTTC

cdr3_length: 18
j_call: TRBJ2-6
clone_size: once
d_call: TRBD1
v_call: TRBV19
cdr3_aa: CASRRSDRAHSGANVLTF
cdr3_nt: TGTGCCAGTAGGCGGTCGGACAGGGCCCACTCTGGGGCCAACGTCCTGACTTTC

cdr3_length: 13
j_call: TRBJ1-6
clone_size: .
d_call: .
v_call: TRBV7-9
cdr3_aa: CASSPRQISPLHF
cdr3_nt: TGTGCCAGCAGCCCCCGACAGATTTCACCCCTCCACTTT

cdr3_length: 15
j_call: TRBJ1-6
clone_size: .
d_call: TRBD1
v_call: TRBV10-3
cdr3_aa: CAIRDPQGANSPLHF
cdr3_nt: TGTGCCATCAGGGACCCTCAGGGGGCAAATTCACCCCTCCACTTT

cdr3_length: 16
j_call: TRBJ1-2
clone_size: once
d_call: .
v_call: TRBV5-1
cdr3_aa: CASSLLQGPLPYGYTF
cdr3_nt: TGCGCCAGCAGCTTATTACAGGGCCCACTTCCCTATGGCTACACCTTC